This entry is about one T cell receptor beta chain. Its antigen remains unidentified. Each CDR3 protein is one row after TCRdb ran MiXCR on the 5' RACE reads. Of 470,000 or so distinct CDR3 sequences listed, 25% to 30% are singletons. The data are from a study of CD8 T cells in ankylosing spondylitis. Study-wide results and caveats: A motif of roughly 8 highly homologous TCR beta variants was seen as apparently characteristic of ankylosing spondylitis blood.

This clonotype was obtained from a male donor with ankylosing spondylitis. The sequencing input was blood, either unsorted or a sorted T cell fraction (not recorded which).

The CDR3 nucleotides read TGTGCCAGCTCACCACCCCTAGCGGGATCCGGGGAGCTGTTTTTT. This gives the protein CASSPPLAGSGELFF. V usage is TRBV18 and J usage is TRBJ2-2; 9 bases fit TRBD2. V lost 0 bases, J lost 6 bases, and 2 bases stayed unmatched. Germline V gene sequence: CDR1 KGHSH, CDR2 LQKENI. The CDR3 has 15 amino acids. The variable domain in full, completed from reference TRBV18 and TRBJ2-2, reads NAGVMQNPRHLVRRRGQEARLRCSPMKGHSHVYWYRQLPEEGLKFMVYLQKENIIDESGMPKERFSAEFPKEGPSILRIQQVVRGDSAAYFCASSPPLAGSGELFFGEGSRLTVL.